What follows are 29 T cell receptor beta chains derived from one specimen sequenced in a study of PD-L1 blockade in urothelial cancer. The data were produced by immunoSEQ multiplex PCR, yet TCRdb's version contains in-frame clones alone and is incomplete. This repertoire shows over 75,000 clones, 85% to 90% found once; its top ten account for over 13%. Specified time point: pretreatment peripheral blood. The sequencing here drew on PBMCs, taken around atezolizumab (anti-PD-L1) treatment. The receptors derive from a man aged 55 to 70 with urothelial cancer.

The chain has TRBV30 and TRBJ1-2, with D possibly TRBD1 on 6 matching bases. The CDR3 extends over 13 amino acids. Germline loops: CDR1 GTSNPN, CDR2 SVGIG (reference sequence). The V end lost 5 bases, the J end lost 4 bases, and 14 bases lay between the germline ends. CDR3 in DNA: TGTGCCTGGGTACAGGGATGGGTCTATGGCTACACCTTC. It translates to CAWVQGWVYGYTF.

This clone was seen a handful of times. The rearrangement links TRBV2 to TRBJ2-3; 7 nucleotides agree with TRBD1. CDR3 length equals 14 residues. The J segment lost 3 bases and the V segment lost 7 bases, leaving 7 bases of the junction unmatched. The germline CDR1 and CDR2 sequences are SNHLY and FYNNEI. As DNA, the CDR3 is TGTGCCAGCAAATACAGGGGTAGGACAGATACGCAGTATTTT. Its translation: CASKYRGRTDTQYF.

The chain links TRBV7-8 to TRBJ2-1, with 7 bases that match TRBD2. Germline CDR1 and CDR2: SGHVS and FQNEAQ. This CDR3 has 14 amino acids. J was trimmed by 10 bases and V by 5 bases; bases with no gene match: 11. This CDR3 is CASSGPGTTDEQFF. The CDR3, as DNA: TGTGCCAGCAGCGGTCCCGGGACTACTGACGAGCAGTTCTTC.

This clone was detected only a few times. The J gene is TRBJ1-5, the V gene TRBV18, with 8 bases aligning to TRBD1. Germline V gene lookup returns CDR1 KGHSH and CDR2 LQKENI. The CDR3 has 14 residues. Germline trimming cut 3 bases from V and 6 bases from J; bases unmatched to any gene: 4. In DNA form, the CDR3 reads TGTGCCAGCTCACCCGGACAGGGAACTCAGCCCCAGCATTTT. Translation: CASSPGQGTQPQHF.

This clone was seen more than once but under ten times. The V gene is TRBV10-3, the J gene TRBJ1-1; 10 nucleotides align to TRBD1. Germline-derived CDR1 and CDR2 are ENHRY and SYGVKD. This CDR3 has 14 residues. With V trimmed by 10 bases and J by 6 bases, 11 bases remained unmatched. CDR3 loop: CATRDRGEGAEAFF. As DNA, the CDR3 is TGTGCCACAAGGGACAGGGGCGAGGGAGCTGAAGCTTTCTTT.

This clone was counted once. The chain uses TRBV28 and TRBJ1-2; the match to TRBD1 covers 8 bases. The CDR3 loop spans 18 amino acids. The trim removed 5 bases at V and 4 bases at J, leaving 18 bases unmatched. Germline-derived CDR1 and CDR2 are MDHEN and SYDVKM. CDR3 in DNA: TGTGCCAGCAGTCAACTTCCCGGACAGGGAATAATCGTCTATGGCTACACCTTC. Translation gives CASSQLPGQGIIVYGYTF.

V is TRBV4-3 and J is TRBJ2-2; TRBD2 agrees at 7 bases. From germline, CDR1 is LGHNA and CDR2 YSLEER. The CDR3 consists of 14 residues. V lost 4 bases and J lost 5; bases outside the gene matches: 4. The CDR3: CASSLREATGELFF. The DNA for the CDR3 is TGCGCCAGCAGCCTCCGGGAGGCGACCGGGGAGCTGTTTTTT.

The V call is TRBV6-5, the J call TRBJ1-1, with D perhaps TRBD1 (5 bases). CDR1 and CDR2 from the germline V gene are MNHEY and SVGAGI. The CDR3 sequence is 14 residues long. The V end lost 4 bases, the J end lost 2 bases, and 11 bases lay between the germline ends. CDR3 DNA sequence: TGTGCCAGCAGTTCCCCGACAGATAACACTGAAGCTTTCTTT. Its translation: CASSSPTDNTEAFF.

The J gene is TRBJ1-2, the V gene TRBV10-3; tentative D call: TRBD1 (5 bases). The length of the CDR3 is 15 residues. Germline CDR1 reads ENHRY; CDR2 reads SYGVKD. Trimming stripped 4 bases from V and 2 bases from J, with 14 bases between. CDR3 sequence (DNA): TGTGCCATCAGTGCCGTCGGGGGGACCAACTATGGCTACACCTTC. Residues: CAISAVGGTNYGYTF.

This clone was counted only a few times. The chain carries TRBV14 and TRBJ1-6, with a possible D match to TRBD1 (6 bases). Trimming left V 5 bases short and J 10 bases short, with 12 bases between. The CDR3 sequence is 13 residues long. The germline V gene has CDR1 SGHDN and CDR2 FVKESK. The CDR3 DNA is TGTGCCAGCAGCTCCCACAGGGACTCACCCCTCCACTTT. Its protein is CASSSHRDSPLHF.

V is TRBV9 and J is TRBJ1-6; no definite D call. The germline V and J ends were trimmed by 0 bases and 0 bases, with 10 bases remaining between them. Germline CDR1 and CDR2: SGDLS and YYNGEE. The CDR3 has 17 residues. DNA of the CDR3: TGTGCCAGCAGCGTAGATCTTTGGAGCTCCTATAATTCACCCCTCCACTTT. Residues: CASSVDLWSSYNSPLHF. Complete variable domain (other parts from reference TRBV9 and TRBJ1-6): DSGVTQTPKHLITATGQRVTLRCSPRSGDLSVYWYQQSLDQGLQFLIQYYNGEERAKGNILERFSAQQFPDLHSELNLSSLELGDSALYFCASSVDLWSSYNSPLHFGNGTRLTVT.

This clone was seen once. This sequence joins TRBV13 and TRBJ1-2, with D perhaps TRBD1 (5 bases). Germline V CDR1 and CDR2: PRHDT, FYEKMQ (reference sequence). This CDR3 comprises 15 residues. Trimming stripped 3 bases from V and 5 bases from J, with 16 bases between. The CDR3 DNA sequence: TGTGCCAGCAGCTTCCTTACGGAGGGGAGTTATGGCTACACCTTC. It translates to CASSFLTEGSYGYTF. The full variable domain, in which reference TRBV13 and TRBJ1-2 provide the parts outside the CDR3, is AAGVIQSPRHLIKEKRETATLKCYPIPRHDTVYWYQQGPGQDPQFLISFYEKMQSDKGSIPDRFSAQQFSDYHSELNMSSLELGDSALYFCASSFLTEGSYGYTFGSGTRLTVV.

This clone was detected only a few times. The chain carries TRBV30 and TRBJ1-6; no definite D call. There are 14 residues in the CDR3. V lost 6 bases and J 5 bases, leaving 14 bases between the germline ends. Germline lookup yields CDR1 GTSNPN and CDR2 SVGIG (reference sequence). The CDR3 coding sequence is TGTGCCTGCGAGAATGCCCTTAATAATTCACCCCTCCACTTT. Its translation is CACENALNNSPLHF.

This chain joins TRBV6-1 and TRBJ2-7, with D possibly TRBD2 on 6 matching bases. This CDR3 comprises 14 residues. V shed 1 base and J shed 6 bases, with 13 bases lying between them. The germline V gene encodes CDR1 MNHNS and CDR2 SASEGT. The CDR3, as DNA: TGTGCCAGCAGTGAAGAAGCGGGCCGGGGCGAGCAGTACTTC. This gives the protein CASSEEAGRGEQYF.

The chain employs TRBV5-1 and TRBJ2-5, with TRBD2 matching over 12 bases. Trimming took 6 bases from V and 5 from J; bases not matched to a gene: 5. The CDR3 is made up of 14 amino acids. Germline values: CDR1 SGHRS, CDR2 YFSETQ. In DNA form, the CDR3 reads TGCGCCAGCACGACTAGCGGGGGTGTGGAGACCCAGTACTTC. Residues: CASTTSGGVETQYF.

This CDR3 reads CASSDRGRARDGYTF. CDR3 DNA sequence: TGTGCCAGCAGTGATAGGGGCCGCGCCCGGGATGGCTACACCTTC. The genes are TRBV11-2 and TRBJ1-2, with D tentatively TRBD1 (5 bases). Germline V gene lookup returns CDR1 SGHAT and CDR2 FQNNGV. Deletions cut 6 bases from V and 6 bases from J, with 20 bases between. The CDR3 is 15 residues long.

The rearrangement uses TRBV25-1 and TRBJ1-1, with TRBD1 identical over 10 bases. This CDR3 is built from 13 residues. V dropped 8 bases and J dropped 4; count of bases not matched to a gene: 4. The germline gives CDR1 MGHDK, CDR2 SYGVNS. The CDR3 is CASGGDRGTEAFF. In nucleotides, the CDR3 is TGTGCCAGCGGAGGGGACAGGGGCACTGAAGCTTTCTTT.

This chain links TRBV6-1 with TRBJ2-7; 9 nucleotides match TRBD1. The CDR3 spans 15 residues. Germline assignment: CDR1 MNHNS and CDR2 SASEGT. The ends lost 0 bases at V and 5 bases at J; junction bases unmatched: 5. The chain's CDR3 is CASSEAGTGLDEQYF. DNA of the CDR3: TGTGCCAGCAGTGAAGCAGGGACAGGGTTGGACGAGCAGTACTTC.

The genes are TRBV7-3 and TRBJ2-2, with TRBD1 identical over 9 bases. The CDR3 covers 18 residues. Germline V gives CDR1 SGHTA, CDR2 FQGTGA. Germline trimming cut 5 bases from V and 0 bases from J; bases unmatched to any gene: 10. CDR3 nucleotide sequence: TGTGCCAGCAGCCCCGAGGGACAGGGCCCAACGAACACCGGGGAGCTGTTTTTT. Residues: CASSPEGQGPTNTGELFF.

This chain links TRBV6-5 with TRBJ1-2, with 10 nucleotides matching TRBD1. The CDR3 is 16 residues long. J gave up 4 bases and V 4 bases, and 9 bases lay outside the gene matches. Germline V gene lookup returns CDR1 MNHEY and CDR2 SVGAGI. The CDR3 spells CASSSEPGQGRYGYTF. The CDR3 region has the DNA TGTGCCAGCAGTTCGGAACCGGGACAGGGGCGCTATGGCTACACCTTC.

This chain uses TRBV9 with TRBJ2-5, with D unresolved. Looked up from germline, CDR1 is SGDLS and CDR2 is YYNGEE. Trimming took 0 bases from V and 1 from J, leaving 7 bases between them. This CDR3 contains 14 residues. This chain's CDR3 is CASSVGNSQETQYF. For the CDR3, the DNA is TGTGCCAGCAGCGTAGGGAACAGCCAAGAGACCCAGTACTTC.

This clone has more than one count but fewer than ten. This rearrangement joins TRBV19 to TRBJ1-1, with TRBD1 matching 8 bases. The CDR3 length is 14 residues. Germline V lookup: CDR1 LNHDA, CDR2 SQIVND (reference sequence). V gave up 5 bases and J gave up 4 bases; unmatched junction bases: 6. Here the CDR3 reads CASSPGQGGTEAFF. In DNA form, the CDR3 reads TGTGCCAGTAGTCCCGGACAGGGTGGCACTGAAGCTTTCTTT. The variable domain in full, with the rest retrieved from reference TRBV19 and TRBJ1-1, is DGGITQSPKYLFRKEGQNVTLSCEQNLNHDAMYWYRQDPGQGLRLIYYSQIVNDFQKGDIAEGYSVSREKKESFPLTVTSAQKNPTAFYLCASSPGQGGTEAFFGQGTRLTVV.

V usage is TRBV4-2 and J usage is TRBJ1-5, with D maybe TRBD1 (6 bases). Deletions cut 0 bases from V and 2 bases from J, with 11 bases between. From germline, CDR1 is LGHNA and CDR2 YNFKEQ. CDR3 length: 16 amino acids. The CDR3 region has the DNA TGTGCCAGCAGCCAAGAAGGGGGAAGGGGCAATCAGCCCCAGCATTTT. It is translated as CASSQEGGRGNQPQHF.

This clone showed up just a few times. A read error may produce the germline difference seen at one junction end. The V gene is TRBV6-6, the J gene TRBJ2-7; 11 nucleotides align to TRBD1. From germline, CDR1 is MNHNY and CDR2 SVGAGI (reference sequence). The CDR3 loop spans 15 amino acids. CDR3: CAISESQDRGHEQYF. The DNA for the CDR3 is TGTGCCATCAGTGAGTCCCAGGACAGGGGGCACGAGCAGTACTTC.

The chain carries TRBV28 and TRBJ2-3; TRBD2 matches at 7 bases. Trimming cost V 5 bases and J 4 bases; bases outside gene matches: 18. This CDR3 contains 18 residues. Germline CDR1 and CDR2: MDHEN and SYDVKM. CDR3 nucleotides: TGTGCCAGCAGTCCGCCCATGCGGGGGTCGAATTATCCAGATACGCAGTATTTT. It yields the protein CASSPPMRGSNYPDTQYF.

This sequence joins TRBV5-1 and TRBJ1-6; tentatively, D is TRBD1 (6 bases). Germline-derived CDR1 and CDR2 are SGHRS and YFSETQ. The CDR3 extends over 15 amino acids. The germline V and J ends were trimmed by 2 bases and 7 bases, with 13 bases remaining between them. CDR3 region: CASSLLQGINSPLHF. As DNA, the CDR3 is TGCGCCAGCAGCTTATTACAGGGAATCAATTCACCCCTCCACTTT.

This rearrangement joins TRBV5-1 to TRBJ2-5; 9 nucleotides agree with TRBD2. Germline-derived CDR1 and CDR2 are SGHRS and YFSETQ. V lost 4 bases to trimming and J lost 3 bases; unmatched junction nucleotides: 7. The CDR3 is 15 residues long. CDR3 in amino acids: CASSDERGAKETQYF. The CDR3 DNA follows: TGCGCCAGCAGCGATGAGCGGGGGGCCAAAGAGACCCAGTACTTC. The entire variable domain, with the rest obtained from reference TRBV5-1 and TRBJ2-5, is as follows: KAGVTQTPRYLIKTRGQQVTLSCSPISGHRSVSWYQQTPGQGLQFLFEYFSETQRNKGNFPGRFSGRQFSNSRSEMNVSTLELGDSALYLCASSDERGAKETQYFGPGTRLLVL.

V gene TRBV11-2 combines with J gene TRBJ2-1; 11 nucleotides line up with TRBD1. The CDR3 consists of 17 residues. Germline V CDR1 and CDR2: SGHAT, FQNNGV. V trimming: 0 bases; J trimming: 7 bases; junction bases outside the gene matches: 8. Written as DNA, the CDR3 is TGTGCCAGCAGCTTAGAGCCCTGGGACAGGGGGATGAATGAGCAGTTCTTC. Translation gives CASSLEPWDRGMNEQFF.

V usage is TRBV6-6 and J usage is TRBJ2-7; 11 bases fit TRBD2. CDR1 is MNHNY, CDR2 SVGAGI, per germline (reference sequence). The CDR3 has 16 amino acids. V gave up 2 bases and J gave up 0 bases; unmatched junction bases: 3. The CDR3: CASSYEGTSGSYEQYF. The CDR3 DNA follows: TGTGCCAGCAGTTACGAGGGGACTAGCGGCTCCTACGAGCAGTACTTC.